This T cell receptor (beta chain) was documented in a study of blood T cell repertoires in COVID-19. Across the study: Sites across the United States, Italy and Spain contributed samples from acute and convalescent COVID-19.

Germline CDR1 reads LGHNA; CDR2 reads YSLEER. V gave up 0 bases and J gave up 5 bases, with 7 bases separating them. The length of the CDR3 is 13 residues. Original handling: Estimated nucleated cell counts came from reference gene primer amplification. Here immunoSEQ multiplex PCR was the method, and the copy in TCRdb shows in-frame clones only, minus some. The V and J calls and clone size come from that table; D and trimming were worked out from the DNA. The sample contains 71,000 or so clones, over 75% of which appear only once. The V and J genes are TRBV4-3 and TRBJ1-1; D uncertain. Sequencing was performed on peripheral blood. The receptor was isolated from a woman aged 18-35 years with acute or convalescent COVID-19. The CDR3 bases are TGCGCCAGCAGCCAAGACCCGAGGACTGAAGCTTTCTTT. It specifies CASSQDPRTEAFF.